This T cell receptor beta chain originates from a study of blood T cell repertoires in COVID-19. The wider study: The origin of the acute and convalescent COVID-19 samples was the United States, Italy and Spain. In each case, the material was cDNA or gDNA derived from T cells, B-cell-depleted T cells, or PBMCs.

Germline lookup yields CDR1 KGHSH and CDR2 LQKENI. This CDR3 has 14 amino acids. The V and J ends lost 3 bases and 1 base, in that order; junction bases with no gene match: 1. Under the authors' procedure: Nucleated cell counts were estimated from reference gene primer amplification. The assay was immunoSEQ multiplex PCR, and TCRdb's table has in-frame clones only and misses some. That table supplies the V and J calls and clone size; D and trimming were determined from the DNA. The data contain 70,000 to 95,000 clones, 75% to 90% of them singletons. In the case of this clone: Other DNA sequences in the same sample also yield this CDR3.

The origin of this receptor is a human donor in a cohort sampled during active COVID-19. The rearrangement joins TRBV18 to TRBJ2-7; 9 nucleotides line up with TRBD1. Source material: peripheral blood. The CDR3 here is CASSPGQGSYEQYF. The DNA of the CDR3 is TGTGCCAGCTCACCGGGACAGGGATCCTACGAGCAGTACTTC.